This TCR beta chain was captured by sequencing in a study of T-cell memory formation after mild COVID-19. Study-level results: Within pre-infection memory, some responding clones were found, suggesting cross-reactive memory joined. Clones contracting day 15 to 85 were balanced CD4/CD8; later expanders leaned CD4+. Most CD4+ clones that shrank were in CM and EM, while CD8+ ones turned up in EMRA.

Comments on this clonotype: The target antigen is unknown.

The CDR3 spans 16 residues. V gave up 2 bases and J gave up 8 bases; unmatched junction bases: 12. Each CDR3 protein gets one entry after TCRdb re-called the 5' RACE reads with MiXCR. This sample yields 400,000 to 550,000 distinct CDR3 sequences, of which 25% are seen a single time; about an eighth belongs to the top ten. The chain links TRBV12-3 or TRBV12-4 to TRBJ2-1; TRBD2 matches 7 bases. This receptor was taken from an adult woman who had mild COVID-19 (a few samples of this study predate the infection). Cell type and time point are not known. Sequencing was done on a sample of PBMCs or a T cell subset sorted from them (not recorded which). The CDR3 here is CASSLISGGSNDEQFF. The CDR3 nucleotides read TGTGCCAGCAGTTTAATCTCGGGCGGGAGTAACGATGAGCAGTTCTTC.